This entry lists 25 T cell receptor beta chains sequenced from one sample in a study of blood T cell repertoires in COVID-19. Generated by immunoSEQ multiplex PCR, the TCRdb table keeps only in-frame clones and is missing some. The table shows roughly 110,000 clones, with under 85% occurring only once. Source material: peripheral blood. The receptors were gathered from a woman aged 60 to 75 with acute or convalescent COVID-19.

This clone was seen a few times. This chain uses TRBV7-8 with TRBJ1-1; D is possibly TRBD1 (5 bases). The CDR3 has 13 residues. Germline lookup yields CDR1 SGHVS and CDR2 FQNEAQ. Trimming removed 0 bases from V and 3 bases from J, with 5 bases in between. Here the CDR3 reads CASSLATDTEAFF. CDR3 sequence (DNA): TGTGCCAGCAGCTTAGCGACAGACACTGAAGCTTTCTTT.

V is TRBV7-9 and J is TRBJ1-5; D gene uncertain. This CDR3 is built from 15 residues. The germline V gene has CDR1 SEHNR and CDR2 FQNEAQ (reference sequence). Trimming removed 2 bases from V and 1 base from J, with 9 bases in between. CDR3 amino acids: CASSLQASSNQPQHF. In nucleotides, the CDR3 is TGTGCCAGCAGCTTACAGGCATCCAGCAATCAGCCCCAGCATTTT.

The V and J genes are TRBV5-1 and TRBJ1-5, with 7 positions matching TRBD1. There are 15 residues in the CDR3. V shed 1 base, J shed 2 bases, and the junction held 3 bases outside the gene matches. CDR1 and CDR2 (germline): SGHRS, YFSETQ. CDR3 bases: TGCGCCAGCAGCTTGACCGGACAGGGCAATCAGCCCCAGCATTTT. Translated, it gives CASSLTGQGNQPQHF.

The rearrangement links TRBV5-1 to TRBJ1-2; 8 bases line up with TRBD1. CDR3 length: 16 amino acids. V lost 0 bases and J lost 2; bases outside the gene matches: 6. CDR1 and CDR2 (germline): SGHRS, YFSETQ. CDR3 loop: CASSLATGAQNYGYTF. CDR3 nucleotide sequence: TGCGCCAGCAGCTTGGCGACAGGGGCTCAAAACTATGGCTACACCTTC.

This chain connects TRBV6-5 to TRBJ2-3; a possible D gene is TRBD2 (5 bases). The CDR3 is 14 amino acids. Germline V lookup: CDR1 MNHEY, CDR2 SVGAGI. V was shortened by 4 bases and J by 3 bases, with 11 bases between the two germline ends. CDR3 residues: CASSSSRTTDTQYF. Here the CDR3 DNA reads TGTGCCAGCAGTTCCTCTCGGACTACAGATACGCAGTATTTT.

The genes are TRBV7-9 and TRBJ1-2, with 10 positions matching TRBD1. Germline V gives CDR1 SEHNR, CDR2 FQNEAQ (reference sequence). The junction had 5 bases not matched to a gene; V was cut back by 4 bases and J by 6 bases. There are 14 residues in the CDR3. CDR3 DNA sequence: TGTGCCAGCAGCTCCCTGACAGGGGGCGATGGCTACACCTTC. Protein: CASSSLTGGDGYTF.

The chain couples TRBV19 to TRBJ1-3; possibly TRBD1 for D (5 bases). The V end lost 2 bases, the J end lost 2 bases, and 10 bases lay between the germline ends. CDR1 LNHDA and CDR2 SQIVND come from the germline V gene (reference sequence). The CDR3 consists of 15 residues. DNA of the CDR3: TGTGCCAGTAGTATAATACAGGAAGCTGGAAACACCATATATTTT. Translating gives CASSIIQEAGNTIYF.

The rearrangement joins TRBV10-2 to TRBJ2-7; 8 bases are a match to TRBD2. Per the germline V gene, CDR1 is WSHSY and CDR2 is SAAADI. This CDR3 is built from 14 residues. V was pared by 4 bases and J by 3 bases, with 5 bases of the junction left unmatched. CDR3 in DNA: TGCGCCAGCAGTGGGGAGCGGGAGCGCTACGAGCAGTACTTC. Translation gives CASSGERERYEQYF.

CDR3 residues: CASSLIAGTEEQYF. The CDR3 DNA reads TGTGCCAGCAGCTTAATAGCGGGAACTGAGGAGCAGTACTTC. This rearrangement joins TRBV14 to TRBJ2-7; 8 bases agree with TRBD2. With 5 bases clipped from V and 7 bases from J, the junction kept 10 bases outside the gene matches. Germline CDR1 and CDR2: SGHDN and FVKESK. CDR3 length: 14 residues.

In DNA form, the CDR3 reads TGTGCCAGCAGCCCCGCTGGAAACACCATATATTTT. Protein sequence: CASSPAGNTIYF. This sequence joins TRBV25-1 and TRBJ1-3; D unresolved. CDR3 length: 12 amino acids. The germline gives CDR1 MGHDK, CDR2 SYGVNS. Trimming removed 6 bases at V and 2 bases at J, with 5 bases between.

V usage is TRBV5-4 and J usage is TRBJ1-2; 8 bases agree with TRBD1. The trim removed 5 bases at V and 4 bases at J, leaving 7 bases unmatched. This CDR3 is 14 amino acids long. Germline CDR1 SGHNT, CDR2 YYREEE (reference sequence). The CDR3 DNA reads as TGTGCCAGCAGGGAACAGGGGGTGTCCTATGGCTACACCTTC. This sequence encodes CASREQGVSYGYTF.

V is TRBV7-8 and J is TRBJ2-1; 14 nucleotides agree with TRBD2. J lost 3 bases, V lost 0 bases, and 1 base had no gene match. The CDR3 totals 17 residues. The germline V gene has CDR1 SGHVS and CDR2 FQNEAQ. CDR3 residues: CASSLAGLAGGYNEQFF. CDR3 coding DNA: TGTGCCAGCAGCTTAGCCGGACTAGCGGGAGGCTACAATGAGCAGTTCTTC.

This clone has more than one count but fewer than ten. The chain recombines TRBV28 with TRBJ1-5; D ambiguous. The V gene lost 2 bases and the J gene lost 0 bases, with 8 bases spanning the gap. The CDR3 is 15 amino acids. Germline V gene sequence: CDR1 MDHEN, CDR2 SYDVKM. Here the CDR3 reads CASSLAGISNQPQHF. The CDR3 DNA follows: TGTGCCAGCAGTTTAGCAGGAATTAGCAATCAGCCCCAGCATTTT.

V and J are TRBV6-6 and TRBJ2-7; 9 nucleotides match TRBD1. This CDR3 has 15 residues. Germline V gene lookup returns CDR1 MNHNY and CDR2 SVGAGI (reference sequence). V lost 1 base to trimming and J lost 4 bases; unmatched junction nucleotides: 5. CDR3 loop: CASSYWTGEGYEQYF. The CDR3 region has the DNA TGTGCCAGCAGTTACTGGACAGGGGAGGGATACGAGCAGTACTTC.

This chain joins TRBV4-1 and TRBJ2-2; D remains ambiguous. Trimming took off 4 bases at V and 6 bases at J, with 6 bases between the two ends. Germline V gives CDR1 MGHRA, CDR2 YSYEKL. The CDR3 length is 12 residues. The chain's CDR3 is CASSPVSGELFF. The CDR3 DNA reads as TGCGCCAGCAGCCCTGTATCCGGGGAGCTGTTTTTT.

CDR3 nucleotides: TGCAGCGTGCGTTACCCCGGGACAGGGAGAAGCTATGGCTACACCTTC. Translating gives CSVRYPGTGRSYGYTF. The rearrangement joins TRBV29-1 to TRBJ1-2, with TRBD1 matching over 9 bases. V lost 6 bases and J lost 4; bases outside the gene matches: 15. CDR3 size: 16 residues. CDR1 SQVTM and CDR2 ANQGSEA come from the germline V gene. Complete variable domain (other parts from reference TRBV29-1 and TRBJ1-2): SAVISQKPSRDICQRGTSLTIQCQVDSQVTMMFWYRQQPGQSLTLIATANQGSEATYESGFVIDKFPISRPNLTFSTLTVSNMSPEDSSIYLCSVRYPGTGRSYGYTFGSGTRLTVV.

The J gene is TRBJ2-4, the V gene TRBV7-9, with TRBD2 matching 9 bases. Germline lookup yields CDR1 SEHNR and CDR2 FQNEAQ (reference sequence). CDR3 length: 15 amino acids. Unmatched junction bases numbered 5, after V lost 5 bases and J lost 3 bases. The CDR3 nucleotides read TGTGCCAGCAGCGCGGGGGGGCCAGGCAAAAACATTCAGTACTTC. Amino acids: CASSAGGPGKNIQYF.

The CDR3 DNA follows: TGTGCCTGCCCGGAGGACCAAGGGTATGGCTACACCTTC. Encoded protein: CACPEDQGYGYTF. The chain joins TRBV30 to TRBJ1-2, with D hard to call. This CDR3 spans 13 amino acids. Trimming stripped 6 bases from V and 5 bases from J, with 16 bases between. The V gene's germline CDR1 is GTSNPN and CDR2 SVGIG (reference sequence).

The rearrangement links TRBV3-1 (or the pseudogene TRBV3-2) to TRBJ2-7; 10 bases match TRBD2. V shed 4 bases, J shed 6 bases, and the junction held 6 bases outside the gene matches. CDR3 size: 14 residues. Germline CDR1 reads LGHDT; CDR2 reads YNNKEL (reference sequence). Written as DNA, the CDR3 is TGTGCCAGCAGCCTTCCGGGACTAGCGAGCGAGCAGTACTTC. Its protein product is CASSLPGLASEQYF.

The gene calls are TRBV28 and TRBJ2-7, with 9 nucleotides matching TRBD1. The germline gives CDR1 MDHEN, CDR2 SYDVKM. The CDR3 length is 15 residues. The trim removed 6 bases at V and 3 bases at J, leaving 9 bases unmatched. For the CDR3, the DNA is TGTGCCAGCAGCCCACCGGACAGGGGTCTCTACGAGCAGTACTTC. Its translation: CASSPPDRGLYEQYF.

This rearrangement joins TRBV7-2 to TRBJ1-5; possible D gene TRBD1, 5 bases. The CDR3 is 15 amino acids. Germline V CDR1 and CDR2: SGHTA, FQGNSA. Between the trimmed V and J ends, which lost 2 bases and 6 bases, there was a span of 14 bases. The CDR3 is CASSLSHGAGQPQHF. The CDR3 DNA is TGTGCCAGCAGCTTATCTCATGGGGCTGGTCAGCCCCAGCATTTT.

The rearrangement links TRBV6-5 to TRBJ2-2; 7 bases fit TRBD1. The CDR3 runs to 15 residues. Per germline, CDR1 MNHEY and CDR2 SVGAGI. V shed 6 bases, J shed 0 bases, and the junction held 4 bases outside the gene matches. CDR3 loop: CASSTGTANTGELFF. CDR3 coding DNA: TGTGCCAGCAGCACAGGGACAGCGAACACCGGGGAGCTGTTTTTT.

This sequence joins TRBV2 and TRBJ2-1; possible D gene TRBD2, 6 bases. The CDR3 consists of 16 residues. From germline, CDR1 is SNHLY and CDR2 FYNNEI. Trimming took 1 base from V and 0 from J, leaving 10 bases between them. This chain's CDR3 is CASSEGLAPSYNEQFF. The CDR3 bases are TGTGCCAGCAGTGAAGGTCTAGCGCCCTCCTACAATGAGCAGTTCTTC.

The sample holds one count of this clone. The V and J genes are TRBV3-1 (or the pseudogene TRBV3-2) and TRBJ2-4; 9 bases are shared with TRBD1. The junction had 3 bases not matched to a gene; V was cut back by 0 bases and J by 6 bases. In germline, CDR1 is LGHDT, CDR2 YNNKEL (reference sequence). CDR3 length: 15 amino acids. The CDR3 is CASSQDLTGGNIQYF. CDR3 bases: TGTGCCAGCAGCCAAGATTTGACAGGGGGAAACATTCAGTACTTC.

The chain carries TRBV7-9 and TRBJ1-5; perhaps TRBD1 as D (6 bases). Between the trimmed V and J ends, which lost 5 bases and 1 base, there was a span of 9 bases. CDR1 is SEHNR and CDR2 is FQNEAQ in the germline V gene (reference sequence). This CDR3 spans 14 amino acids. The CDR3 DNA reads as TGTGCCAGCAGCCCAGGGGTGAGCAATCAGCCCCAGCATTTT. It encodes CASSPGVSNQPQHF.